Listed below are T cell receptor beta chains from one sample, sequenced in a study of regulatory T cells in long-lasting Graves disease. Using its own MiXCR run on the multiplex PCR reads, TCRdb lists one record per CDR3 protein. In the table there are approximately 470,000 distinct CDR3 sequences, about a sixth of which are singletons. The sample was also linked to a second study, of T cells in Graves' hyperthyroidism and ophthalmopathy.

This material consisted of peripheral blood mononuclear cells (PBMCs), taken at new diagnosis, from a patient treated with antithyroid drugs. Source of these receptors: a man aged 40-49 years with Graves disease. Each CDR3 is given with its conserved first and last residue. The order of the fields is D gene, clone size, J gene, V gene, CDR3 DNA, CDR3 protein. A D gene is named only where the DNA matches it firmly. Size is omitted from some rows. Given values are once, few, many or a class for expanded clones.

d_call: -; clone_size: -; j_call: TRBJ2-4; v_call: TRBV7-3; cdr3_nt: TGTGCCAGCAGCTTAACTGACAGGCACATTCAGTACTTC; cdr3_aa: CASSLTDRHIQYF
d_call: TRBD2; clone_size: few; j_call: TRBJ2-2; v_call: TRBV6-2/TRBV6-3; cdr3_nt: TGTGCCAGCAGTCGCATCCGCCTCGGGACTAGCGGGACTAACACCGGGGAGCTGTTTTTT; cdr3_aa: CASSRIRLGTSGTNTGELFF
d_call: -; clone_size: -; j_call: TRBJ1-5; v_call: TRBV15; cdr3_nt: TGTGCCACCAGCAACCGGACAGCTCAATGGCAGCCCCAGCATTTT; cdr3_aa: CATSNRTAQWQPQHF
d_call: -; clone_size: few; j_call: TRBJ1-1; v_call: TRBV19; cdr3_nt: TGTGCCAGTACCCCTGGATTTATACCGAACACTGAAGCTTTCTTT; cdr3_aa: CASTPGFIPNTEAFF
d_call: TRBD2; clone_size: -; j_call: TRBJ2-1; v_call: TRBV9; cdr3_nt: TGTGCCAGCAGCACCCGGGACTCTACGCCGGGGGGTGAGCAGTTCTTC; cdr3_aa: CASSTRDSTPGGEQFF
d_call: TRBD2; clone_size: many; j_call: TRBJ2-1; v_call: TRBV7-8; cdr3_nt: TGTGCCAGCAGCGGGACTAGCGGCCGACAAAACAATGAGCAGTTCTTC; cdr3_aa: CASSGTSGRQNNEQFF
d_call: TRBD2; clone_size: few; j_call: TRBJ2-7; v_call: TRBV3-1; cdr3_nt: TGTGCCAGCAGCCAAGAAGGAGCGGGAGGGCGGCGGCAGTACTTC; cdr3_aa: CASSQEGAGGRRQYF
d_call: -; clone_size: few; j_call: TRBJ2-7; v_call: TRBV9; cdr3_nt: TGTGCCAGCAGCGAACATGGGGGCAGCTCCTACGAGCAGTACTTC; cdr3_aa: CASSEHGGSSYEQYF
d_call: TRBD2; clone_size: many; j_call: TRBJ2-7; v_call: TRBV5-1; cdr3_nt: TGCGCCAGCGGTTCGGCGGGAGAGATTTACGAGCAGTACTTC; cdr3_aa: CASGSAGEIYEQYF
d_call: TRBD1; clone_size: few; j_call: TRBJ2-3; v_call: TRBV7-9; cdr3_nt: TGTGCCAGCAGCCCCGGGACAGGGGGATCAGATACGCAGTATTTT; cdr3_aa: CASSPGTGGSDTQYF
d_call: -; clone_size: few; j_call: TRBJ2-1; v_call: TRBV3-1; cdr3_nt: TGTGCCAGCAGCCTCGGTAACCGGCCCGATGAGCAGTTCTTC; cdr3_aa: CASSLGNRPDEQFF
d_call: -; clone_size: many; j_call: TRBJ2-1; v_call: TRBV5-1; cdr3_nt: TGCGCCAGCAGCCCCGGGACCCTTGGCGGGGATGAGCAGTTCTTC; cdr3_aa: CASSPGTLGGDEQFF
d_call: -; clone_size: few; j_call: TRBJ1-2; v_call: TRBV6-2/TRBV6-3; cdr3_nt: TGTGCCAGCAGTTGGCAGGGGAATGGCTACACCTTC; cdr3_aa: CASSWQGNGYTF
d_call: TRBD1; clone_size: many; j_call: TRBJ2-4; v_call: TRBV28; cdr3_nt: TGTGCCAGCAGCACAGGGGCAATTCAGTACTTC; cdr3_aa: CASSTGAIQYF
d_call: -; clone_size: -; j_call: TRBJ2-2; v_call: TRBV3-1; cdr3_nt: TGTGCCAGCAGCCACGGGCGGGAGAGGGGGAGGGGATTCACCGGGGAGCTGCTTTTT; cdr3_aa: CASSHGRERGRGFTGELLF
d_call: -; clone_size: many; j_call: TRBJ2-1; v_call: TRBV5-1; cdr3_nt: TGTGCTAGCAGCTTCGGGGTTAGCTCCTACAATGAGCAGTTCTTC; cdr3_aa: CASSFGVSSYNEQFF
d_call: TRBD2; clone_size: many; j_call: TRBJ2-3; v_call: TRBV3-1; cdr3_nt: TGTGCCAGCAGCCCAACCCGAGGACTAGCGGGATTCACAGATACGCAGTATTTT; cdr3_aa: CASSPTRGLAGFTDTQYF
d_call: -; clone_size: many; j_call: TRBJ2-7; v_call: TRBV6-1; cdr3_nt: TGTGCCAGCAGTCCCCTCAGAGGGCAGTACTTC; cdr3_aa: CASSPLRGQYF
d_call: TRBD2; clone_size: few; j_call: TRBJ2-5; v_call: TRBV29-1; cdr3_nt: TGCAGCGTTGCCGGCGGGAGGGGGGAGACCCAGTACTTC; cdr3_aa: CSVAGGRGETQYF
d_call: -; clone_size: many; j_call: TRBJ1-1; v_call: TRBV28; cdr3_nt: TGTGCCAGCATCAATATGGGCAGATTGAACACTGAAGCTTTCTTT; cdr3_aa: CASINMGRLNTEAFF
d_call: TRBD1; clone_size: many; j_call: TRBJ1-5; v_call: TRBV10-3; cdr3_nt: TGTGCCATTTCTGCTACCCCCGGGACAGGGGAGGGCAATCAGCCCCAGCATTTT; cdr3_aa: CAISATPGTGEGNQPQHF
d_call: TRBD1; clone_size: -; j_call: TRBJ2-1; v_call: TRBV9; cdr3_nt: TGTGCCAGCAGCGTCTCGAGGGGGGGTACAGGGGGCTTAGGAAATGAGCAGTTCTTC; cdr3_aa: CASSVSRGGTGGLGNEQFF
d_call: -; clone_size: few; j_call: TRBJ2-7; v_call: TRBV20-1; cdr3_nt: TGCAGTGCTAGAGATGTCACATCCTACGAGCAGTACTTC; cdr3_aa: CSARDVTSYEQYF
d_call: -; clone_size: few; j_call: TRBJ2-5; v_call: TRBV2; cdr3_nt: TGTGCCAGCAGTGAACCGGCGGGGAAAGAGACCCAGTACTTC; cdr3_aa: CASSEPAGKETQYF
d_call: -; clone_size: few; j_call: TRBJ2-1; v_call: TRBV18; cdr3_nt: TGTGCCAGCTCACCACCAAAGGCTGGGGCCGGTAGCAATGAGCAGTTCTTC; cdr3_aa: CASSPPKAGAGSNEQFF
d_call: TRBD2; clone_size: many; j_call: TRBJ2-2; v_call: TRBV7-3; cdr3_nt: TGTGCCAGCAGCCTGGGACTAGCGGGAGTTGCCGGGGAGCTGTTTTTT; cdr3_aa: CASSLGLAGVAGELFF
d_call: -; clone_size: many; j_call: TRBJ2-5; v_call: TRBV28; cdr3_nt: TGTGCCAGCACCCGAGGCGGCAAACCGCTACAAGAGACCCAGTACTTC; cdr3_aa: CASTRGGKPLQETQYF
d_call: TRBD2; clone_size: few; j_call: TRBJ2-1; v_call: TRBV4-1; cdr3_nt: TGCGCCAGCAGCCAGTTACTAGCGGGAGAGGACGAGCAGTTCTTC; cdr3_aa: CASSQLLAGEDEQFF
d_call: -; clone_size: many; j_call: TRBJ2-1; v_call: TRBV20-1; cdr3_nt: TGCAGTGCTCGGATCCGACAGAGGCTCTACAATGAGCAGTTCTTC; cdr3_aa: CSARIRQRLYNEQFF
d_call: -; clone_size: many; j_call: TRBJ1-5; v_call: TRBV3-1; cdr3_nt: TGTGCCAGCAGCCCGACAGCGTGGGGTAAGCCCCAGCATTTT; cdr3_aa: CASSPTAWGKPQHF
d_call: -; clone_size: few; j_call: TRBJ1-4; v_call: TRBV5-4; cdr3_nt: TGTGCCAGCAGCTTGGAAACGGCGGATGAAAAACTGTTTTTT; cdr3_aa: CASSLETADEKLFF
d_call: -; clone_size: many; j_call: TRBJ2-3; v_call: TRBV11-3; cdr3_nt: TGTGCCAGCGGGCAGACATCTTGGGATACGCAGTATTTT; cdr3_aa: CASGQTSWDTQYF
d_call: -; clone_size: many; j_call: TRBJ2-1; v_call: TRBV24-1; cdr3_nt: TGTGCCACCAGTGACCGAGCAGGGAGTCACAATGAGCAGTTCTTC; cdr3_aa: CATSDRAGSHNEQFF
d_call: -; clone_size: many; j_call: TRBJ2-5; v_call: TRBV6-2/TRBV6-3; cdr3_nt: TGTGCCAGCAGTCACTTATTTTGGACCCAGTACTTC; cdr3_aa: CASSHLFWTQYF
d_call: -; clone_size: many; j_call: TRBJ2-5; v_call: TRBV10-3; cdr3_nt: TGTGCCATCAGTGAGTCGCCGGAGACCCAGTACTTC; cdr3_aa: CAISESPETQYF
d_call: -; clone_size: -; j_call: TRBJ1-2; v_call: TRBV5-1; cdr3_nt: TGTGCCAGCAGCCCTTTTGACTCCCCCAGCGGCTACACCTTC; cdr3_aa: CASSPFDSPSGYTF
d_call: TRBD2; clone_size: -; j_call: TRBJ2-7; v_call: TRBV7-9; cdr3_nt: TGTGCCAGCAGCTTTAGCGGGAGATTTGACGAGCAGTACTTC; cdr3_aa: CASSFSGRFDEQYF